These 20 T cell receptor beta chains were all obtained from the same sample, sequenced in a study of PD-1 blockade in classical Hodgkin lymphoma. Using immunoSEQ multiplex PCR, the repertoire was profiled, and TCRdb retains in-frame clones only, with some absent. The repertoire holds under 20,000 clones, with 60% to 85% as singletons. Time point described: cycle 4 day 1 (C4D1), after more than five weeks of nivolumab. Each patient's relapse followed autologous stem cell transplantation, and brentuximab vedotin exposure varied. Material: peripheral blood mononuclear cells (PBMCs), obtained before the fourth cycle of nivolumab. These receptor sequences come from a human donor with classical Hodgkin lymphoma.

The CDR3 DNA follows: TGTGCCTGGAGGGGCGGAGGGAATACTGAAGCTTTCTTT. It is translated as CAWRGGGNTEAFF. The V and J genes are TRBV30 and TRBJ1-1; no clear D. The germline gives CDR1 GTSNPN, CDR2 SVGIG (reference sequence). The CDR3 is 13 amino acids. Trimming shortened V by 3 bases and J by 5 bases, and 13 bases separated the two germline ends.

This chain links TRBV6-5 with TRBJ2-7; D unresolved. Trimming left V 2 bases short and J 1 base short, with 6 bases between. This CDR3 region has 13 residues. CDR1 and CDR2 from the germline V gene are MNHEY and SVGAGI. The DNA of the CDR3 is TGTGCCAGCAGTTACGCGTTGTCCTACGAGCAGTACTTC. Residues: CASSYALSYEQYF.

The rearrangement joins TRBV5-1 to TRBJ2-1; D is possibly TRBD2 (6 bases). V lost 0 bases and J 4 bases, leaving 14 bases between the germline ends. The V gene's germline CDR1 is SGHRS and CDR2 YFSETQ. This CDR3 contains 16 residues. This chain's CDR3 is CASSLAGSGVYNEQFF. As DNA, the CDR3 is TGCGCCAGCAGCTTGGCGGGTAGCGGAGTATACAATGAGCAGTTCTTC.

The gene calls are TRBV4-2 and TRBJ2-5; 7 bases match TRBD2. Germline trimming cut 1 base from V and 1 base from J; bases unmatched to any gene: 3. Germline V gene data show CDR1 as LGHNA and CDR2 as YNFKEQ. The CDR3 is made up of 15 amino acids. CDR3 sequence (DNA): TGTGCCAGCAGCCAAGTACAGCGGGGCCAAGAGACCCAGTACTTC. This encodes CASSQVQRGQETQYF.

This clone was detected a few times. DNA of the CDR3: TGTGCCACGACTAGCGGGGGCGACGAGCAGTACTTC. It codes for CATTSGGDEQYF. The rearrangement uses TRBV5-5 and TRBJ2-7; 12 bases agree with TRBD2. V lost 9 bases and J lost 5; bases outside the gene matches: 3. This CDR3 spans 12 amino acids. CDR1 and CDR2 from the germline V gene are SGHKS and YYEKEE (reference sequence).

This clone is medium-sized within its sample. The chain employs TRBV5-1 and TRBJ1-2; 11 positions match TRBD1. CDR1 is SGHRS, CDR2 YFSETQ, per germline. This CDR3 spans 15 amino acids. V shed 0 bases, J shed 9 bases, and the junction held 7 bases outside the gene matches. The CDR3: CASSLAGGTGGRYTF. CDR3 DNA: TGCGCCAGCAGCTTGGCCGGAGGGACAGGGGGTCGCTACACCTTC.

This clone was picked up one time. The rearrangement uses TRBV7-9 and TRBJ1-1; a weak D match, TRBD1 (6 bases). The V gene's germline CDR1 is SEHNR and CDR2 FQNEAQ (reference sequence). This CDR3 region has 12 residues. V lost 1 base and J 8 bases, leaving 8 bases between the germline ends. CDR3 sequence: CASSLVTGEAFF. CDR3 DNA sequence: TGTGCCAGCAGCTTAGTTACAGGGGAAGCTTTCTTT. The whole variable domain, remainder taken from reference TRBV7-9 and TRBJ1-1, is DTGVSQNPRHKITKRGQNVTFRCDPISEHNRLYWYRQTLGQGPEFLTYFQNEAQLEKSRLLSDRFSAERPKGSFSTLEIQRTEQGDSAMYLCASSLVTGEAFFGQGTRLTVV.

The V and J genes are TRBV7-7 and TRBJ1-2, with D unclear. V lost 4 bases, J lost 4 bases, and 19 bases lay in between. This CDR3 spans 16 amino acids. Germline V CDR1 and CDR2: SSHAT, FNYEAQ (reference sequence). The CDR3 DNA sequence: TGTGCCAGCAGCTGGGGTTTGTGCCGAAAGACCTATGGCTACACCTTC. Encoded protein: CASSWGLCRKTYGYTF.

This clone was counted only a few times. The rearrangement uses TRBV5-1 and TRBJ1-1; 8 nucleotides match TRBD1. Trimming at V came to 3 bases and at J to 5 bases, leaving 9 bases not matched to a gene. The CDR3 has 15 amino acids. Germline V gives CDR1 SGHRS, CDR2 YFSETQ. CDR3 in DNA: TGCGCCAGCAGCTATCAGAGCAGGGGGCAAACTGAAGCTTTCTTT. It translates to CASSYQSRGQTEAFF.

This clone is categorized as medium-sized. The gene calls are TRBV7-3 and TRBJ2-1; 7 nucleotides line up with TRBD2. Germline V gene data show CDR1 as SGHTA and CDR2 as FQGTGA. CDR3 size: 14 residues. The ends lost 6 bases at V and 5 bases at J; junction bases unmatched: 7. CDR3 nucleotide sequence: TGTGCCAGCAGTCCCTCAGGGACTAACAATGAGCAGTTCTTC. It is translated as CASSPSGTNNEQFF.

This clone is categorized as medium-sized. The chain recombines TRBV4-3 with TRBJ1-2, with D possibly being TRBD1 (5 bases). V dropped 8 bases and J dropped 1 base, with 14 bases sitting between them. This CDR3 comprises 14 residues. Germline values: CDR1 LGHNA, CDR2 YSLEER. The CDR3 loop reads CASGQNPDNYGYTF. The CDR3 nucleotides read TGCGCCAGCGGACAAAATCCAGATAACTATGGCTACACCTTC.

The gene calls are TRBV4-3 and TRBJ2-7; 10 positions agree with TRBD1. The CDR3 runs 16 residues. CDR1 is LGHNA and CDR2 is YSLEER in the germline V gene. Unmatched junction bases numbered 7, after V lost 1 base and J lost 4 bases. The CDR3 DNA is TGCGCCAGCAGCCAAGCCGCCGGGACAGGGGAGTACGAGCAGTACTTC. This codes for CASSQAAGTGEYEQYF.

The chain uses TRBV30 and TRBJ2-5, with 13 bases that match TRBD2. Germline CDR1 and CDR2: GTSNPN and SVGIG (reference sequence). V trimming: 6 bases; J trimming: 7 bases; junction bases outside the gene matches: 8. The CDR3 spans 14 residues. The CDR3 DNA reads TGTGCCTGCAGACTAGCGGGAGGTAGGGGGACCCAGTACTTC. Residues: CACRLAGGRGTQYF.

The rearrangement joins TRBV27 to TRBJ2-7; 7 bases fit TRBD1. Per the germline V gene, CDR1 is MNHEY and CDR2 is SMNVEV (reference sequence). J lost 2 bases, V lost 7 bases, and 11 bases had no gene match. This CDR3 has 15 amino acids. CDR3 sequence: CASTHIRQGAYEQYF. The CDR3 DNA reads as TGTGCCAGCACGCATATCCGACAGGGAGCCTACGAGCAGTACTTC.

The chain combines TRBV19 with TRBJ1-3; 8 bases agree with TRBD1. This CDR3 is built from 16 residues. Germline V CDR1 and CDR2: LNHDA, SQIVND (reference sequence). V lost 4 bases and J lost 3; bases outside the gene matches: 8. CDR3 sequence: CASSTRQGTVGNTIYF. The CDR3 DNA reads as TGTGCCAGTAGTACCCGACAGGGGACGGTTGGAAACACCATATATTTT.

This sequence joins TRBV29-1 and TRBJ2-2; D might be TRBD2 (6 bases). Germline V lookup: CDR1 SQVTM, CDR2 ANQGSEA. The CDR3 is 16 amino acids. Trimming left V 5 bases short and J 8 bases short, with 24 bases between. As DNA, the CDR3 is TGCAGCGTTTTTCCATTTTTTAGCGGCGAGGGGGGGGAGCTGTTTTTT. Encoded protein: CSVFPFFSGEGGELFF.

CDR3 amino acids: CASSLEGITYNEQFF. For the CDR3, the DNA is TGTGCCAGCAGTTTAGAGGGAATAACCTACAATGAGCAGTTCTTC. The chain carries TRBV27 and TRBJ2-1; TRBD2 is a possible D gene (5 bases). Germline values: CDR1 MNHEY, CDR2 SMNVEV (reference sequence). The CDR3 is 15 amino acids. The ends were cut back, 2 bases at V and 2 bases at J, with 10 bases in the middle.

The chain employs TRBV11-3 and TRBJ2-6, with D maybe TRBD1 (6 bases). The ends were cut back, 6 bases at V and 2 bases at J, with 11 bases in the middle. This CDR3 spans 15 amino acids. Germline CDR1 and CDR2: SGHNT and YENEEA. Here the CDR3 reads CASRYRAPGANVLTF. Here the CDR3 DNA reads TGTGCCAGCAGATACAGGGCCCCTGGGGCCAACGTCCTGACTTTC. Complete variable domain (other parts from reference TRBV11-3 and TRBJ2-6): EAGVVQSPRYKIIEKKQPVAFWCNPISGHNTLYWYLQNLGQGPELLIRYENEEAVDDSQLPKDRFSAERLKGVDSTLKIQPAELGDSAVYLCASRYRAPGANVLTFGAGSRLTVL.

This sequence joins TRBV6-5 and TRBJ1-2; 11 bases align to TRBD1. V dropped 1 base and J dropped 8; count of bases not matched to a gene: 6. The CDR3 is made up of 15 amino acids. Looked up from germline, CDR1 is MNHEY and CDR2 is SVGAGI. In DNA form, the CDR3 reads TGTGCCAGCAGTTACTACGGGACAGGGGGTGACGGCTACACCTTC. Translating it yields CASSYYGTGGDGYTF.

The rearrangement joins TRBV27 to TRBJ1-6; the match to TRBD1 covers 9 bases. J was trimmed by 7 bases and V by 4 bases; bases with no gene match: 11. The CDR3 length is 17 residues. Germline V gene lookup returns CDR1 MNHEY and CDR2 SMNVEV (reference sequence). DNA for the CDR3: TGTGCCAGCAGTTATCTCACAGGGGGCGGTAGAAATTCACCCCTCCACTTT. Encoded protein: CASSYLTGGGRNSPLHF.